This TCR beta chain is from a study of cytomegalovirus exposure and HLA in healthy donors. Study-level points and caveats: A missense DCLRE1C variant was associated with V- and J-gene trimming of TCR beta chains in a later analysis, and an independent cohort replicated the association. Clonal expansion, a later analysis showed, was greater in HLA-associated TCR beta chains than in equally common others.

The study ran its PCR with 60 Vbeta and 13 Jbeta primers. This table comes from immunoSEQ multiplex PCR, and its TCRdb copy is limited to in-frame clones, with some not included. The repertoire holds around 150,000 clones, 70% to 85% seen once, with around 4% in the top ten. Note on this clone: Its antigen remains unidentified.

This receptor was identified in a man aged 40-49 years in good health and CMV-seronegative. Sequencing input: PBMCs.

This CDR3 is CASSEESVRANTEAFF. The CDR3 coding sequence is TGTGCCAGCAGTGAAGAAAGTGTCAGGGCGAACACTGAAGCTTTCTTT. The gene calls are TRBV2 and TRBJ1-1; possible D gene TRBD1, 5 bases. The CDR3 length is 16 residues. V lost 1 base, J lost 1 base, and 13 bases lay in between. CDR1 is SNHLY, CDR2 FYNNEI, per germline.